This T cell receptor beta chain was documented in a study of blood T cell repertoires in COVID-19. Study-wide background: Sources were T cells, B-cell-depleted T cells, or PBMCs; the material itself was cDNA or gDNA.

Per the original methods: Amplifying reference gene primers gave estimates of nucleated cell counts. Generated by immunoSEQ multiplex PCR, the TCRdb table keeps only in-frame clones and is missing some. That table is the source of V, J and clone size, and D and trimming were worked out from the DNA. The data contain about 130,000 clones, around 76% of them seen just once; the ten biggest clones take up over 4.5%. This CDR3 region has 13 residues. Trimming cost V 7 bases and J 2 bases; bases outside gene matches: 5. CDR1 is WSHSY, CDR2 SAAADI, per germline. A few counts support this clone. Specimen: peripheral blood. This sequence was found in a man aged 55 to 70 with acute or convalescent COVID-19. The gene calls are TRBV10-2 and TRBJ2-7; 7 bases align to TRBD2. The CDR3 bases are TGCGCCAGCAAGATCGGGAGGACCTACGAGCAGTACTTC. Translation gives CASKIGRTYEQYF.